This T cell receptor beta chain emerged from a study of blood T cells in healthy people across ages. Findings and limits, study-wide: Measured against age, TCR beta diversity per million T cells decreased in a roughly linear manner.

Each sample had at least 6.5 million PBMCs isolated. For this clonotype: The antigen is unknown.

For the second PCR, which ran for about 7 to 11 cycles, a sample-barcoded 5' primer and a J-beta primer mix were used. TCRdb redid the calling of the 5' RACE reads with MiXCR, one entry per CDR3 protein. The table includes 600,000 to 850,000 distinct CDR3 sequences, around 25% detected once. CDR3 length equals 14 residues. Germline assignment: CDR1 MNHEY and CDR2 SVGAGI. The same data also went into a second study, on T cells of mothers and their children.

The sequencing input was blood. The chain employs TRBV6-5 and TRBJ2-5, with TRBD2 identical over 13 bases. The DNA end favors TRBJ2-7, so the J call may be wrong. The TCR originated in a boy younger than 18 in good health. CDR3 in amino acids: CASRLAGGAYEQYF. The CDR3 DNA is TGTGCCAGCAGACTAGCGGGGGGGGCCTACGAGCAGTACTTC.